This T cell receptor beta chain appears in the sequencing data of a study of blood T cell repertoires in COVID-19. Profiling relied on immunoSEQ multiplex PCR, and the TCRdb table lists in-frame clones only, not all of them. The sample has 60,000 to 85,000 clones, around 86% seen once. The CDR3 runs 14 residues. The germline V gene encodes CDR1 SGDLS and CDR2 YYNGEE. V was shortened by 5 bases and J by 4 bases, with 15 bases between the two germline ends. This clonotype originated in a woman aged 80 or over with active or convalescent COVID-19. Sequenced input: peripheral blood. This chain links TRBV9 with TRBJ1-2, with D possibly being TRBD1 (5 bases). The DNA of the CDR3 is TGTGCCAGCAGGGGAATGGGGGGTAGCTATGGCTACACCTTC. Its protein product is CASRGMGGSYGYTF.